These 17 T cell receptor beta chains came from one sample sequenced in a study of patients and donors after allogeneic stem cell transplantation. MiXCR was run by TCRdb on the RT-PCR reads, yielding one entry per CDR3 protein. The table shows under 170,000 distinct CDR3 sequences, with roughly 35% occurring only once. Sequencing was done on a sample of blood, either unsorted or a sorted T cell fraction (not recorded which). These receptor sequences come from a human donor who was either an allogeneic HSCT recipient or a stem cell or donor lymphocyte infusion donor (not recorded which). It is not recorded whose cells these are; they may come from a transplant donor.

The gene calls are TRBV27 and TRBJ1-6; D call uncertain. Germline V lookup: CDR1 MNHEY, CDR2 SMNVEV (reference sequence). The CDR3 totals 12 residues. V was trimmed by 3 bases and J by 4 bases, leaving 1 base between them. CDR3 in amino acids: CASSFYNSPLHF. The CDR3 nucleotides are TGTGCCAGCAGTTTTTATAATTCACCCCTCCACTTT.

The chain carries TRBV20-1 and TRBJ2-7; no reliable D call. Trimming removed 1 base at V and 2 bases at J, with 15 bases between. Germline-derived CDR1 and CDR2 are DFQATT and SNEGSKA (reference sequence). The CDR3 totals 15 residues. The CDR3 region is CSARAQISYTYEQYV. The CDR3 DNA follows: TGCAGTGCTAGAGCACAAATCTCTTACACCTACGAGCAGTACGTC.

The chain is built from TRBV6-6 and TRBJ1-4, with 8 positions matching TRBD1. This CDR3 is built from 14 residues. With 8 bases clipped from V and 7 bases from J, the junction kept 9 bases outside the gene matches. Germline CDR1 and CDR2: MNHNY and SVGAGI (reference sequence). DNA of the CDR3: TGTGCCAGCTCTTCCAGGGGGCGGACTGAAAAACTGTTTTTT. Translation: CASSSRGRTEKLFF.

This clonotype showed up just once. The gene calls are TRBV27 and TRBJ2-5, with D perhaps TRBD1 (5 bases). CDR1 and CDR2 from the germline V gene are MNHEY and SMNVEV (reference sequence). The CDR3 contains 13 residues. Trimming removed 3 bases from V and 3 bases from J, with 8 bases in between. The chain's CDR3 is CASSLGPKETQYF. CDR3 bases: TGTGCCAGCAGTTTGGGGCCAAAAGAGACCCAGTACTTC.

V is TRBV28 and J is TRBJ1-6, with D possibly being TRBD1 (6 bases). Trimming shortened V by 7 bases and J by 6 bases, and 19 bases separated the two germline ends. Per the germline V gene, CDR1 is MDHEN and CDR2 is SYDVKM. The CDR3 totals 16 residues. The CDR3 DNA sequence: TGTGCCAGCACCCAAACAGGGTTTTTAATTAATTCACCCCTCCACTTT. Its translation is CASTQTGFLINSPLHF.

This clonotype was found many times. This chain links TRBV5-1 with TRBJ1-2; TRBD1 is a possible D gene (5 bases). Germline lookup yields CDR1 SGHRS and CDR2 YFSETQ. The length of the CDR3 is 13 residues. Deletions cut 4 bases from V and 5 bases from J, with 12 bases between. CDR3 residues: CASSPGTAYGYTF. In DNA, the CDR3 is TGCGCCAGCAGCCCCGGGACGGCTTATGGCTACACCTTC.

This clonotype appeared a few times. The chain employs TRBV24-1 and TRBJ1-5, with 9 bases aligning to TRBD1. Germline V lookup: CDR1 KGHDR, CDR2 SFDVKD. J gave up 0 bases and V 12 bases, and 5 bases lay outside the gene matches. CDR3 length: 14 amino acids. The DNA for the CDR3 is TGTGCCGCCGGACAGGGGCATAGCAATCAGCCCCAGCATTTT. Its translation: CAAGQGHSNQPQHF.

The CDR3 spells CSVTHGGEAEAFF. CDR3 nucleotide sequence: TGCAGCGTTACCCACGGGGGGGAGGCTGAAGCTTTCTTT. This chain uses TRBV29-1 with TRBJ1-1; possibly TRBD1 for D (5 bases). Germline V lookup: CDR1 SQVTM, CDR2 ANQGSEA. CDR3 length: 13 residues. Trimming shortened V by 5 bases and J by 6 bases, and 16 bases separated the two germline ends.

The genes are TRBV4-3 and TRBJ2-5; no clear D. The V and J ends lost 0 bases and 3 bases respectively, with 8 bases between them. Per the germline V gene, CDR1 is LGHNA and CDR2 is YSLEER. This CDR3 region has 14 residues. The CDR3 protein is CASSQEVVKETQYF. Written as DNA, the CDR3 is TGCGCCAGCAGCCAAGAAGTCGTCAAAGAGACCCAGTACTTC.

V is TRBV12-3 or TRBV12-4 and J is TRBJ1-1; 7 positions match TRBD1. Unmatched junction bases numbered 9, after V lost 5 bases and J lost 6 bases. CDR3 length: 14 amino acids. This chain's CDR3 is CASSGDRVFAEAFF. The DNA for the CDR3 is TGTGCCAGCAGTGGAGACAGGGTTTTCGCTGAAGCTTTCTTT.

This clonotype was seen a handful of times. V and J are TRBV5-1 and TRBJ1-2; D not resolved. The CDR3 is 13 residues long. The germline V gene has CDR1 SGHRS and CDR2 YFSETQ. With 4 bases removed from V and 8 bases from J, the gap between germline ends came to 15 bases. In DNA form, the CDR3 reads TGCGCCAGCAGCCTAACACTCGGAGAGGGCTACACCTTC. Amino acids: CASSLTLGEGYTF. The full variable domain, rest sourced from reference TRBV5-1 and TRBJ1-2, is KAGVTQTPRYLIKTRGQQVTLSCSPISGHRSVSWYQQTPGQGLQFLFEYFSETQRNKGNFPGRFSGRQFSNSRSEMNVSTLELGDSALYLCASSLTLGEGYTFGSGTRLTVV.

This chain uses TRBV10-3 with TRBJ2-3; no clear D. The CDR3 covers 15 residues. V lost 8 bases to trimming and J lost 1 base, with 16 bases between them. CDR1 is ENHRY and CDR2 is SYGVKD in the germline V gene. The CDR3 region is CAIEKDLEGTDTQYF. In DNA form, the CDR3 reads TGTGCCATCGAAAAGGATCTCGAAGGCACAGATACGCAGTATTTT.

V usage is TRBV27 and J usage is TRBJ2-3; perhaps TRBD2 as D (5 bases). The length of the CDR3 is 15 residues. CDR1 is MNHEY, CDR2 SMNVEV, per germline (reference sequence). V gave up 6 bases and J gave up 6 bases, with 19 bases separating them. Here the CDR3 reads CASRLRAGIGDTQYF. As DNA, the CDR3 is TGTGCCAGCAGACTACGGGCGGGCATAGGGGATACGCAGTATTTT.

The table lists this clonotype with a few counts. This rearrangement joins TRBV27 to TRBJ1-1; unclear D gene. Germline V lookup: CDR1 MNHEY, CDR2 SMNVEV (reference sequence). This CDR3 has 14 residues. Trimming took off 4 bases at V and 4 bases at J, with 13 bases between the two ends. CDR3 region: CASSYLSQGTEAFF. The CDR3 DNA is TGTGCCAGCAGTTATCTTTCCCAAGGCACTGAAGCTTTCTTT.

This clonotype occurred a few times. The CDR3 loop reads CASTRDTPGELFF. The DNA of the CDR3 is TGTGCCAGCACCCGGGACACCCCCGGGGAGCTGTTTTTT. V gene TRBV6-6 combines with J gene TRBJ2-2, with D possibly TRBD1 on 6 matching bases. This CDR3 comprises 13 residues. V was trimmed by 7 bases and J by 6 bases, leaving 12 bases between them. Germline V gives CDR1 MNHNY, CDR2 SVGAGI (reference sequence).

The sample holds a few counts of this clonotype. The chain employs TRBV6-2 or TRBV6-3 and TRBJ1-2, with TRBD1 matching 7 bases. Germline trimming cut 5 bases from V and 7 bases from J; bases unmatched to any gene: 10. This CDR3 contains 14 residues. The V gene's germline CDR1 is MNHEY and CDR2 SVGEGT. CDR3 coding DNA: TGTGCCAGCAGTCGACAGGGAGGGAATGCTGGCTACACCTTC. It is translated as CASSRQGGNAGYTF.

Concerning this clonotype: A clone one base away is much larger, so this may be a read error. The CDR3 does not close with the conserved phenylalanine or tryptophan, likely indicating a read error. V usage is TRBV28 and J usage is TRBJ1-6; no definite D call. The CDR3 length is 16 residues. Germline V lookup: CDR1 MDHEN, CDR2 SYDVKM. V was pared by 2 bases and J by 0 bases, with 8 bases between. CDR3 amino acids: CASSLIVPSYNSPLHY. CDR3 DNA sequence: TGTGCCAGCAGTTTAATTGTACCCTCCTATAATTCACCCCTCCACTAT.